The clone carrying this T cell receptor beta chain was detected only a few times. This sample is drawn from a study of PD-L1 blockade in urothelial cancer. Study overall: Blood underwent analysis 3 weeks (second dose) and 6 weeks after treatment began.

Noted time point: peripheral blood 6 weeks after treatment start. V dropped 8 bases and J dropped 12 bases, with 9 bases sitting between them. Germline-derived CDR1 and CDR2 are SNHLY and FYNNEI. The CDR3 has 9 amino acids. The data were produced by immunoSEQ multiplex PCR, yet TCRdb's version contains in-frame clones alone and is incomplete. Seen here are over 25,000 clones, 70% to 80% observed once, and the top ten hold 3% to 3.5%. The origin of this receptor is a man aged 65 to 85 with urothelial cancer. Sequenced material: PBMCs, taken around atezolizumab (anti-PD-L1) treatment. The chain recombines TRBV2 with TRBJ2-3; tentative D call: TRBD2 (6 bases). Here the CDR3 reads CASGAGQYF. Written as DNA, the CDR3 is TGTGCCAGCGGGGCGGGACAGTATTTT. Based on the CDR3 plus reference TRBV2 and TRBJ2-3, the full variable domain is EPEVTQTPSHQVTQMGQEVILRCVPISNHLYFYWYRQILGQKVEFLVSFYNNEISEKSEIFDDQFSVERPDGSNFTLKIRSTKLEDSAMYFCASGAGQYFGPGTRLTVL.